This entry lists 11 T cell receptor beta chains sequenced from one sample in a study of CD8 T cells in ankylosing spondylitis. One entry per CDR3 protein, called by TCRdb with MiXCR from the 5' RACE reads. Of about 180,000 distinct CDR3 sequences listed, approximately 10% are singletons. Sequenced: blood, either unsorted or a sorted T cell fraction (not recorded which). These TCRs come from a female donor with ankylosing spondylitis or in good health (not recorded which).

This clonotype was counted many times. This rearrangement joins TRBV12-3 or TRBV12-4 to TRBJ2-3; possibly TRBD2 for D (5 bases). This CDR3 contains 13 residues. The V gene lost 4 bases and the J gene lost 5 bases, with 10 bases spanning the gap. The CDR3 DNA reads as TGTGCCAGCAGTTCTCGGGAAAGAGATACGCAGTATTTT. Protein product: CASSSRERDTQYF.

The V and J genes are TRBV7-8 and TRBJ2-3; 13 bases are a match to TRBD2. The germline V gene has CDR1 SGHVS and CDR2 FQNEAQ. This CDR3 is 17 amino acids long. V gave up 5 bases and J gave up 2 bases; unmatched junction bases: 7. The CDR3 nucleotides are TGTGCCAGCAGCCCCAGGACTAGCGGGAGCTCCACAGATACGCAGTATTTT. Translated, it gives CASSPRTSGSSTDTQYF.

This clonotype has a handful of counts. The chain employs TRBV27 and TRBJ2-7; no firm D call. This CDR3 has 13 amino acids. The germline V gene encodes CDR1 MNHEY and CDR2 SMNVEV (reference sequence). The V gene lost 2 bases and the J gene lost 6 bases, with 11 bases spanning the gap. The CDR3 loop is CASSLTVGREQYF. The CDR3, as DNA: TGTGCCAGCAGTTTAACTGTCGGGCGCGAGCAGTACTTC.

There are a few counts of this clonotype. V and J are TRBV7-9 and TRBJ1-1, with a possible D match to TRBD1 (6 bases). The germline V gene encodes CDR1 SEHNR and CDR2 FQNEAQ (reference sequence). The CDR3 is 16 residues long. Trimming took off 5 bases at V and 7 bases at J, with 23 bases between the two ends. The CDR3 protein is CASSDGSRGFGFEAFF. CDR3 nucleotide sequence: TGTGCCAGCAGCGACGGTTCCAGGGGATTTGGTTTTGAAGCTTTCTTT.

This clonotype has at least ten counts. The chain uses TRBV12-3 or TRBV12-4 and TRBJ1-1; D gene unclear. The CDR3 runs to 11 residues. Deletions cut 1 base from V and 8 bases from J, with 5 bases between. CDR3 amino acids: CASSLGLEAFF. CDR3 DNA: TGTGCCAGCAGTTTAGGGTTAGAAGCTTTCTTT.

This clonotype occurred a few times. V gene TRBV7-2 combines with J gene TRBJ1-2, with D maybe TRBD1 (6 bases). The CDR3 has 11 residues. Germline-derived CDR1 and CDR2 are SGHTA and FQGNSA. With 11 bases removed from V and 8 bases from J, the gap between germline ends came to 15 bases. The DNA of the CDR3 is TGTGCCGCGGGAGGGGGTGGGGGCTACACCTTC. Encoded protein: CAAGGGGGYTF. The whole variable domain, filled in from reference TRBV7-2 and TRBJ1-2, reads GAGVSQSPSNKVTEKGKDVELRCDPISGHTALYWYRQSLGQGLEFLIYFQGNSAPDKSGLPSDRFSAERTGGSVSTLTIQRTQQEDSAVYLCAAGGGGGYTFGSGTRLTVV.

At least ten counts were recorded for this clonotype. V gene TRBV4-2 combines with J gene TRBJ2-1, with D tentatively TRBD2 (5 bases). The germline V gene encodes CDR1 LGHNA and CDR2 YNFKEQ. This CDR3 has 13 residues. The germline V and J ends were trimmed by 8 bases and 0 bases, with 8 bases remaining between them. CDR3 sequence: CASVGDSYNEQFF. DNA for the CDR3: TGTGCCAGCGTCGGGGACTCCTACAATGAGCAGTTCTTC.

This clonotype was observed a few times. CDR3 nucleotide sequence: TGCGCCAGCAGAGGCCAGGGACCCTACGAGCAGTACTTC. It is translated as CASRGQGPYEQYF. The chain joins TRBV10-2 to TRBJ2-7; possibly TRBD1 or TRBD2 for D (5 bases each). Germline CDR1 is WSHSY and CDR2 is SAAADI. With 6 bases removed from V and 2 bases from J, the gap between germline ends came to 11 bases. This CDR3 is built from 13 residues.

The chain joins TRBV28 to TRBJ1-1; D gene uncertain. The germline CDR1 and CDR2 sequences are MDHEN and SYDVKM. V shed 3 bases and J shed 4 bases, with 15 bases lying between them. This CDR3 has 15 amino acids. The CDR3 region has the DNA TGTGCCAGCAGTTTCCCTTCTGGGAGCGCCACTGAAGCTTTCTTT. Its protein product is CASSFPSGSATEAFF.

As regards this clonotype: Mismatch with germline at one junction end may stem from a read error. The chain recombines TRBV4-2 with TRBJ2-1; no definite D call. This CDR3 contains 12 residues. Germline values: CDR1 LGHNA, CDR2 YNFKEQ. CDR3 sequence: CARSPRTREQFF. CDR3 nucleotide sequence: TGTGCCAGGAGCCCCAGGACCCGTGAGCAGTTCTTC.

This chain links TRBV13 with TRBJ2-7, with D maybe TRBD2 (5 bases). Per germline, CDR1 PRHDT and CDR2 FYEKMQ (reference sequence). The CDR3 totals 15 residues. Between the trimmed V and J ends, which lost 5 bases and 0 bases, there was a span of 14 bases. This CDR3 is CASSERTRDSYEQYF. DNA for the CDR3: TGTGCCAGCAGCGAGAGAACCCGGGACTCCTACGAGCAGTACTTC.